Shown below are 32 T cell receptor beta chains from a single sample sequenced in a study of blood T cell repertoires in COVID-19 (dated by TCRdb to about 2020). The library was generated by the immunoSEQ multiplex PCR assay. Not all clones reach the TCRdb copy of this immuneACCESS table, which keeps in-frame sequences only. Checked studies attribute under half of the gap to unresolved V genes and leave the rest unexplained. A total of about 170,000 clones appear in this sample, about 88% of them only once. The ten largest clones represent around 25% of the sample. Sequenced input: peripheral blood. The origin of the receptors is a man in his 60s with acute or convalescent COVID-19.

V is TRBV11-3 and J is TRBJ1-1, with a tentative D call TRBD1 (6 bases). Germline V gene data show CDR1 as SGHNT and CDR2 as YENEEA. The CDR3 runs to 14 residues. V was shortened by 3 bases and J by 4 bases, with 12 bases between the two germline ends. DNA of the CDR3: TGTGCCAGCAGCTTGAGGGGGGGCGGCACTGAAGCTTTCTTT. This gives the protein CASSLRGGGTEAFF.

This sequence joins TRBV2 and TRBJ2-1; 8 nucleotides match TRBD1. CDR3 size: 13 residues. Germline-derived CDR1 and CDR2 are SNHLY and FYNNEI. The V gene end was trimmed by 7 bases and the J gene end by 7 bases; junction bases not matched to a gene: 6. CDR3 nucleotides: TGTGCCAGCACAGGGGGCCTCGGGAATGAGCAGTTCTTC. It codes for CASTGGLGNEQFF.

This clone was found once. V and J are TRBV5-1 and TRBJ2-5; TRBD2 aligns across 8 bases. The CDR3 is 15 amino acids. Germline values: CDR1 SGHRS, CDR2 YFSETQ. V trimming: 4 bases; J trimming: 1 base; junction bases outside the gene matches: 6. This CDR3 reads CASSPGGQAQETQYF. CDR3 sequence (DNA): TGCGCCAGCAGCCCGGGGGGGCAGGCCCAAGAGACCCAGTACTTC.

The V call is TRBV15, the J call TRBJ2-3, with 7 bases aligning to TRBD2. Germline CDR1 and CDR2: LNHNV and YYDKDF (reference sequence). The CDR3 is 16 residues long. J lost 3 bases, V lost 0 bases, and 6 bases had no gene match. The chain's CDR3 is CATSRDEAGATDTQYF. CDR3 nucleotides: TGTGCCACCAGCAGAGATGAGGCGGGAGCGACAGATACGCAGTATTTT.

CDR3 nucleotides: TGCAGCGTTGAAGGCGATGGTGGCTACACCTTC. It yields the protein CSVEGDGGYTF. The genes are TRBV29-1 and TRBJ1-2; D uncertain. The CDR3 consists of 11 residues. Germline V gene data show CDR1 as SQVTM and CDR2 as ANQGSEA. The ends were cut back, 1 base at V and 7 bases at J, with 7 bases in the middle. Filled out from reference TRBV29-1 and TRBJ1-2, the complete variable domain reads SAVISQKPSRDICQRGTSLTIQCQVDSQVTMMFWYRQQPGQSLTLIATANQGSEATYESGFVIDKFPISRPNLTFSTLTVSNMSPEDSSIYLCSVEGDGGYTFGSGTRLTVV.

The chain carries TRBV3-1 (or the pseudogene TRBV3-2) and TRBJ2-7; 10 nucleotides line up with TRBD1. V lost 10 bases and J lost 3; bases outside the gene matches: 6. This CDR3 region has 13 residues. CDR1 is LGHDT, CDR2 YNNKEL, per germline (reference sequence). The CDR3 DNA reads TGTGCCACCGGGGGACAGGGGATCTACGAGCAGTACTTC. Encoded protein: CATGGQGIYEQYF.

V and J are TRBV4-1 and TRBJ1-1; 7 positions match TRBD1. The V segment lost 5 bases and the J segment 4 bases; nucleotides outside the gene matches: 7. The CDR3 length is 14 residues. Germline lookup yields CDR1 MGHRA and CDR2 YSYEKL. CDR3 protein: CASSIDRAGTEAFF. In nucleotides, the CDR3 is TGCGCCAGCAGCATCGACAGGGCGGGCACTGAAGCTTTCTTT.

The CDR3 bases are TGTGCCATCAGTACCCTAGGCTATGGCTACACCTTC. Amino acid sequence: CAISTLGYGYTF. The rearrangement links TRBV10-3 to TRBJ1-2, with D unresolved. V was clipped by 5 bases and J by 4 bases, with 8 bases between them. CDR3 size: 12 residues. Germline V gives CDR1 ENHRY, CDR2 SYGVKD.

The chain uses TRBV5-6 and TRBJ1-2; 8 bases line up with TRBD1. V was clipped by 4 bases and J by 7 bases; unmatched bases: 6. Germline V gene lookup returns CDR1 SGHDT and CDR2 YYEEEE. This CDR3 contains 13 residues. CDR3 loop: CASSPGQGLGYTF. The CDR3 coding sequence is TGTGCCAGCAGCCCCGGACAGGGACTTGGCTACACCTTC.

This clone was detected only once. The CDR3 DNA reads as TGTGCCAGCTCACCATGGACAGCCCTAACCTCTGGAAACACCATATATTTT. Residues: CASSPWTALTSGNTIYF. The chain uses TRBV18 and TRBJ1-3; D might be TRBD1 (6 bases). V lost 2 bases and J lost 0, with 14 bases in between. The CDR3 totals 17 residues. Per the germline V gene, CDR1 is KGHSH and CDR2 is LQKENI.

This clone was detected only a few times. The V call is TRBV30, the J call TRBJ1-3; 8 nucleotides match TRBD1. CDR1 is GTSNPN, CDR2 SVGIG, per germline (reference sequence). The CDR3 totals 15 residues. After removal of 2 bases from V and 0 bases from J, the junction contained 3 bases not matched to a gene. CDR3: CAWSQGTGSGNTIYF. The CDR3 nucleotides are TGTGCCTGGAGTCAAGGGACAGGCTCTGGAAACACCATATATTTT.

The chain is built from TRBV19 and TRBJ2-3; weak D call: TRBD1 (5 bases). Per germline, CDR1 LNHDA and CDR2 SQIVND (reference sequence). The CDR3 is 12 amino acids. Trimming took 7 bases from V and 5 from J, leaving 10 bases between them. For the CDR3, the DNA is TGTGCCAGTAATGACAGACGAGATACGCAGTATTTT. It encodes CASNDRRDTQYF.

This rearrangement joins TRBV2 to TRBJ1-1; tentative D call: TRBD1 (6 bases). The CDR3 spans 14 residues. Per germline, CDR1 SNHLY and CDR2 FYNNEI. Trimming took 4 bases from V and 4 from J, leaving 13 bases between them. DNA for the CDR3: TGTGCCAGCAGTGGAGTAAGGGGGTTCACTGAAGCTTTCTTT. Amino acids: CASSGVRGFTEAFF.

This rearrangement joins TRBV11-3 to TRBJ2-5; perhaps TRBD1 as D (6 bases). Germline CDR1 SGHNT, CDR2 YENEEA. The CDR3 sequence is 13 residues long. Trimming shortened V by 6 bases and J by 10 bases, and 18 bases separated the two germline ends. CDR3 nucleotide sequence: TGTGCCAGCAGACAGGGAGCACAAGATCTCCAGTACTTC. The encoded protein is CASRQGAQDLQYF.

V is TRBV10-3 and J is TRBJ1-2, with 11 positions matching TRBD1. This CDR3 is 15 amino acids long. V shed 3 bases, J shed 4 bases, and the junction held 4 bases outside the gene matches. Germline V gene lookup returns CDR1 ENHRY and CDR2 SYGVKD. This CDR3 is CAISDPGQGGYGYTF. DNA of the CDR3: TGTGCCATCAGTGATCCGGGACAGGGGGGCTATGGCTACACCTTC.

This clone was counted between two and nine times. V usage is TRBV29-1 and J usage is TRBJ1-2; 8 bases match TRBD1. The CDR3 consists of 13 residues. The germline V gene encodes CDR1 SQVTM and CDR2 ANQGSEA. V was pared by 1 base and J by 8 bases, with 6 bases of the junction left unmatched. Here the CDR3 DNA reads TGCAGCGTTGAAGCTCCGGACAGGGACGGCTACACCTTC. As protein: CSVEAPDRDGYTF.

The chain has TRBV5-1 and TRBJ1-1; a possible D gene is TRBD1 (6 bases). This CDR3 is built from 14 residues. Between the trimmed V and J ends, which lost 3 bases and 6 bases, there was a span of 15 bases. CDR1 is SGHRS and CDR2 is YFSETQ in the germline V gene. The CDR3 sequence: CASSYPGAFAEAFF. In DNA, the CDR3 is TGCGCCAGCAGCTATCCAGGGGCTTTCGCTGAAGCTTTCTTT. The whole variable domain, remainder taken from reference TRBV5-1 and TRBJ1-1, is KAGVTQTPRYLIKTRGQQVTLSCSPISGHRSVSWYQQTPGQGLQFLFEYFSETQRNKGNFPGRFSGRQFSNSRSEMNVSTLELGDSALYLCASSYPGAFAEAFFGQGTRLTVV.

The chain couples TRBV10-3 to TRBJ1-1; D gene unclear. The V end lost 4 bases, the J end lost 6 bases, and 18 bases lay between the germline ends. The CDR3 extends over 15 amino acids. Germline CDR1 and CDR2: ENHRY and SYGVKD. The DNA for the CDR3 is TGTGCCATCAGTGGGGCGGGAGGGTCGAGAGCTGAAGCTTTCTTT. The encoded protein is CAISGAGGSRAEAFF.

The J gene is TRBJ2-7, the V gene TRBV18, with 8 bases that match TRBD1. Germline V gene data show CDR1 as KGHSH and CDR2 as LQKENI. Trimming took 4 bases from V and 3 from J; bases not matched to a gene: 2. This CDR3 contains 13 residues. The CDR3 nucleotides read TGTGCCAGCTCACATACAGGGGGCTACGAGCAGTACGTC. This translates into CASSHTGGYEQYV.

The chain joins TRBV4-1 to TRBJ2-5, with 11 positions matching TRBD2. Germline trimming cut 3 bases from V and 0 bases from J; bases unmatched to any gene: 6. CDR3 size: 17 residues. The V gene's germline CDR1 is MGHRA and CDR2 YSYEKL. CDR3 nucleotides: TGCGCCAGCAGCCAGGGCCGGACTAGCGGGTACCAAGAGACCCAGTACTTC. Its protein is CASSQGRTSGYQETQYF.

This chain links TRBV7-3 with TRBJ1-1, with D perhaps matching TRBD1 (5 bases). The CDR3 has 16 amino acids. In germline, CDR1 is SGHTA, CDR2 FQGTGA. Trimming took 2 bases from V and 5 from J, leaving 18 bases between them. CDR3: CASSLEVVGARTEAFF. In DNA form, the CDR3 reads TGTGCCAGCAGCTTAGAGGTTGTAGGGGCGAGGACTGAAGCTTTCTTT.

The chain carries TRBV10-2 and TRBJ1-1; D might be TRBD1 (5 bases). The CDR3 is made up of 14 amino acids. In germline, CDR1 is WSHSY, CDR2 SAAADI. V gave up 0 bases and J gave up 3 bases, with 8 bases separating them. The CDR3 reads CASSESGAYTEAFF. The CDR3 DNA sequence: TGCGCCAGCAGTGAGTCAGGGGCTTACACTGAAGCTTTCTTT.

CDR3 region: CAIQTQLAGYNEQFF. DNA of the CDR3: TGTGCCATTCAAACCCAACTAGCAGGATACAATGAGCAGTTCTTC. This chain links TRBV7-3 with TRBJ2-1; D might be TRBD2 (6 bases). V was shortened by 10 bases and J by 4 bases, with 20 bases between the two germline ends. CDR1 SGHTA and CDR2 FQGTGA come from the germline V gene. This CDR3 comprises 15 residues.

This clone occurred a few times. The rearrangement uses TRBV29-1 and TRBJ2-1, with 8 bases identical to TRBD2. Per germline, CDR1 SQVTM and CDR2 ANQGSEA. Trimming took 7 bases from V and 10 from J; bases not matched to a gene: 9. The CDR3 has 12 residues. CDR3 DNA sequence: TGCAGCGGCGAGGGACTAGGTATCGAGCAGTTCTTC. It encodes CSGEGLGIEQFF.

V gene TRBV7-3 combines with J gene TRBJ2-3; TRBD2 is a possible D gene (6 bases). The V gene's germline CDR1 is SGHTA and CDR2 FQGTGA. This CDR3 comprises 13 residues. V lost 8 bases and J 5 bases, leaving 14 bases between the germline ends. Written as DNA, the CDR3 is TGTGCCAGCGCCCAGCAGGAGGGAGATACGCAGTATTTT. Its protein is CASAQQEGDTQYF.

The chain links TRBV24-1 to TRBJ2-3, with a tentative D call TRBD2 (6 bases). The germline V gene has CDR1 KGHDR and CDR2 SFDVKD. V lost 3 bases and J lost 2, with 11 bases in between. The CDR3 loop spans 15 amino acids. The CDR3 DNA is TGTGCCACCAGTGATCTTAGCGGTAACACAGATACGCAGTATTTT. Translated, it gives CATSDLSGNTDTQYF.

The table lists this clone with a few counts. Written as DNA, the CDR3 is TGTGCCAGCAGCACGACTAGCGGGATCAGCCGGTGGGACACCGGGGAGCTGTTTTTT. Its translation is CASSTTSGISRWDTGELFF. V is TRBV9 and J is TRBJ2-2, with TRBD2 matching over 11 bases. Looked up from germline, CDR1 is SGDLS and CDR2 is YYNGEE. V lost 4 bases to trimming and J lost 3 bases; unmatched junction nucleotides: 14. CDR3 length: 19 residues.

J is TRBJ1-5 and V is TRBV2; D possibly corresponds to TRBD1 (5 bases). The germline V gene has CDR1 SNHLY and CDR2 FYNNEI. The length of the CDR3 is 14 residues. Deletions cut 6 bases from V and 2 bases from J, with 11 bases between. As DNA, the CDR3 is TGTGCCAGCAGGGAATTACAGGGCAATCAGCCCCAGCATTTT. As protein: CASRELQGNQPQHF.

The chain uses TRBV7-9 and TRBJ1-1, with 7 bases lining up with TRBD1. Germline trimming cut 4 bases from V and 0 bases from J; bases unmatched to any gene: 8. CDR3 length: 16 residues. Germline assignment: CDR1 SEHNR and CDR2 FQNEAQ (reference sequence). The CDR3 sequence: CASSYRDSRMNTEAFF. In DNA form, the CDR3 reads TGTGCCAGCAGCTACAGGGACAGTCGAATGAACACTGAAGCTTTCTTT.

V is TRBV18 and J is TRBJ2-1; no clear D. Germline V gene lookup returns CDR1 KGHSH and CDR2 LQKENI. The CDR3 contains 14 residues. Trimming pared 0 bases from V and 6 bases from J, leaving 9 bases between. This CDR3 is CASSPPPYGNEQFF. CDR3 DNA sequence: TGTGCCAGCTCACCACCGCCATACGGCAATGAGCAGTTCTTC. The full variable domain, completed using reference TRBV18 and TRBJ2-1, is NAGVMQNPRHLVRRRGQEARLRCSPMKGHSHVYWYRQLPEEGLKFMVYLQKENIIDESGMPKERFSAEFPKEGPSILRIQQVVRGDSAAYFCASSPPPYGNEQFFGPGTRLTVL.

V usage is TRBV7-6 and J usage is TRBJ2-5, with no clear D. Germline V gene sequence: CDR1 SGHVS, CDR2 FNYEAQ. The CDR3 loop spans 12 amino acids. The V end was cut by 3 bases, the J end by 5 bases, with 7 bases between. The CDR3 DNA reads as TGTGCCAGCAGCTTCGTTTCGGAGACCCAGTACTTC. It encodes CASSFVSETQYF. The full variable domain, in which reference TRBV7-6 and TRBJ2-5 provide the parts outside the CDR3, is GAGVSQSPRYKVTKRGQDVALRCDPISGHVSLYWYRQALGQGPEFLTYFNYEAQQDKSGLPNDRFSAERPEGSISTLTIQRTEQRDSAMYRCASSFVSETQYFGPGTRLLVL.

This clone showed up just a few times. This chain connects TRBV24-1 to TRBJ2-3, with no clear D. This CDR3 region has 14 residues. Germline CDR1 reads KGHDR; CDR2 reads SFDVKD. Trimming removed 4 bases from V and 4 bases from J, with 11 bases in between. As DNA, the CDR3 is TGTGCCACCAGTGAGGATCCGGGTGCAGATACGCAGTATTTT. Translated: CATSEDPGADTQYF.